Following are 16 T cell receptor beta chains from one sample sequenced in a study of blood T cell repertoires in COVID-19. The table came from immunoSEQ multiplex PCR; TCRdb's copy has only in-frame clones and leaves some out. Of around 100,000 clones listed, roughly 86% are singletons. Sequences were obtained from peripheral blood. The source is a human donor in a cohort sampled during active COVID-19.

This chain connects TRBV4-1 to TRBJ2-1; D call uncertain. The CDR3 is 15 residues long. CDR1 MGHRA and CDR2 YSYEKL come from the germline V gene. Trimming stripped 5 bases from V and 1 base from J, with 12 bases between. Here the CDR3 reads CASSSPALSYNEQFF. The CDR3 nucleotides are TGCGCCAGCAGCTCCCCCGCGTTATCCTACAATGAGCAGTTCTTC.

The CDR3 DNA reads as TGTGCCAGCAGTTGGGGGCAGGGGGCGTACGAGCAGTACTTC. It codes for CASSWGQGAYEQYF. V gene TRBV6-5 combines with J gene TRBJ2-7, with TRBD1 identical over 8 bases. Losses at the gene ends were 4 bases for V and 4 bases for J; bases not matched to a gene: 6. Germline assignment: CDR1 MNHEY and CDR2 SVGAGI. The CDR3 covers 14 residues.

J is TRBJ2-7 and V is TRBV7-2, with 10 positions matching TRBD2. V shed 7 bases, J shed 7 bases, and the junction held 10 bases outside the gene matches. The germline V gene has CDR1 SGHTA and CDR2 FQGNSA. CDR3 length equals 14 residues. CDR3 protein: CASTIAGGGGEQYF. The CDR3 region has the DNA TGTGCCAGCACTATAGCGGGAGGCGGGGGAGAGCAGTACTTC.

The chain has TRBV5-1 and TRBJ2-7; the match to TRBD2 covers 12 bases. The CDR3 spans 16 residues. Trimming removed 0 bases from V and 5 bases from J; junction bases left unmatched: 6. Germline V gene lookup returns CDR1 SGHRS and CDR2 YFSETQ. The CDR3 loop reads CASSLELAGGRDEQYF. The CDR3 DNA reads as TGCGCCAGCAGCTTGGAACTAGCGGGAGGCCGGGACGAGCAGTACTTC.

V usage is TRBV12-1 and J usage is TRBJ2-3; the tabulated D call, TRBD2, remains unverified against the DNA. TRBV12-1 is a recognized pseudogene. The CDR3 is made up of 19 amino acids. CDR3 nucleotides: TGTGCCAGCAGCCCGGAATGGAGAATTTCCCGGGGGGGCACAGATACGCAGTATTTT. Translating gives CASSPEWRISRGGTDTQYF.

The chain recombines TRBV27 with TRBJ1-5, with D maybe TRBD1 (6 bases). V lost 6 bases and J lost 3, with 15 bases in between. From germline, CDR1 is MNHEY and CDR2 SMNVEV (reference sequence). This CDR3 contains 15 residues. CDR3 in amino acids: CASRRGGRDNQPQHF. CDR3 DNA sequence: TGTGCCAGCAGGAGGGGGGGTAGGGACAATCAGCCCCAGCATTTT.

The V and J genes are TRBV6-5 and TRBJ2-1, with 10 bases matching TRBD2. CDR3 length: 16 residues. Germline CDR1 reads MNHEY; CDR2 reads SVGAGI. After removal of 0 bases from V and 2 bases from J, the junction contained 1 base not matched to a gene. In DNA, the CDR3 is TGTGCCAGCAGTTACTCTACTAGCGGGGCCTACAATGAGCAGTTCTTC. Protein product: CASSYSTSGAYNEQFF.

V usage is TRBV5-4 and J usage is TRBJ1-3; a weak D match, TRBD1 (6 bases). Germline values: CDR1 SGHNT, CDR2 YYREEE (reference sequence). The CDR3 runs to 16 residues. V was trimmed by 4 bases and J by 3 bases, leaving 17 bases between them. DNA of the CDR3: TGTGCCAGCAGCGATCGGGGCAGGGGATATGGAAACACCATATATTTT. Translating it yields CASSDRGRGYGNTIYF. The full variable domain, its missing parts supplied by reference TRBV5-4 and TRBJ1-3, is ETGVTQSPTHLIKTRGQQVTLRCSSQSGHNTVSWYQQALGQGPQFIFQYYREEENGRGNFPPRFSGLQFPNYSSELNVNALELDDSALYLCASSDRGRGYGNTIYFGEGSWLTVV.

In nucleotides, the CDR3 is TGTGCCAGCAACGAGGGACAGACGACCGGGGAGCTGTTTTTT. This codes for CASNEGQTTGELFF. This chain uses TRBV9 with TRBJ2-2, with 7 bases fitting TRBD1. The J segment lost 5 bases and the V segment lost 6 bases, leaving 7 bases of the junction unmatched. CDR1 and CDR2 (germline): SGDLS, YYNGEE. The length of the CDR3 is 14 residues.

V gene TRBV11-1 combines with J gene TRBJ2-3; tentative D call: TRBD1 (6 bases). The germline CDR1 and CDR2 sequences are SGHAT and FQDESV (reference sequence). This CDR3 has 13 amino acids. Trimming shortened V by 3 bases and J by 11 bases, and 15 bases separated the two germline ends. CDR3 loop: CASSFIFRGGQYF. CDR3 DNA sequence: TGTGCCAGCAGCTTCATATTCAGGGGCGGGCAGTATTTT.

This chain uses TRBV5-4 with TRBJ2-1; 8 bases fit TRBD1. Trimming removed 0 bases from V and 9 bases from J; junction bases left unmatched: 5. There are 14 residues in the CDR3. The V gene's germline CDR1 is SGHNT and CDR2 YYREEE (reference sequence). Here the CDR3 DNA reads TGTGCCAGCAGCTTGGGACAGGGGACAGGTGAGCAGTTCTTC. The encoded protein is CASSLGQGTGEQFF.

V is TRBV4-1 and J is TRBJ2-7, with no clear D. The V end was cut by 1 base, the J end by 0 bases, with 7 bases between. The CDR3 runs 14 residues. The germline V gene encodes CDR1 MGHRA and CDR2 YSYEKL. This CDR3 is CASSQVRFSYEQYF. The CDR3 DNA sequence: TGCGCCAGCAGCCAAGTCAGGTTCTCCTACGAGCAGTACTTC.

The V gene is TRBV27, the J gene TRBJ2-3; 13 bases are shared with TRBD2. The length of the CDR3 is 19 residues. CDR1 MNHEY and CDR2 SMNVEV come from the germline V gene (reference sequence). The trim removed 5 bases at V and 2 bases at J, leaving 13 bases unmatched. The CDR3 loop reads CASSRYPRTSGRSTDTQYF. The CDR3 DNA is TGTGCCAGCAGTCGCTACCCGCGGACTAGCGGGAGATCCACAGATACGCAGTATTTT.

CDR3 DNA sequence: TGCGCCAGCAGCCCAGGCTCGACAGGGAGTAATGAAAAACTGTTTTTT. Encoded protein: CASSPGSTGSNEKLFF. The gene calls are TRBV5-1 and TRBJ1-4, with 7 bases aligning to TRBD1. The J segment lost 4 bases and the V segment lost 4 bases, leaving 10 bases of the junction unmatched. CDR1 is SGHRS and CDR2 is YFSETQ in the germline V gene. The CDR3 loop spans 16 amino acids.

The chain combines TRBV3-1 (or the pseudogene TRBV3-2) with TRBJ2-1; 9 bases are a match to TRBD2. The trim removed 4 bases at V and 4 bases at J, leaving 5 bases unmatched. The CDR3 is 15 residues long. Germline CDR1 LGHDT, CDR2 YNNKEL (reference sequence). CDR3 sequence reads: CASSPRAGGYNEQFF. CDR3 DNA: TGTGCCAGCAGCCCCCGGGCGGGAGGGTACAATGAGCAGTTCTTC.

The rearrangement joins TRBV5-4 to TRBJ2-1, with TRBD2 matching over 10 bases. The CDR3 spans 15 residues. Looked up from germline, CDR1 is SGHNT and CDR2 is YYREEE (reference sequence). The ends lost 6 bases at V and 3 bases at J; junction bases unmatched: 6. The CDR3 DNA follows: TGTGCCAGCACTCGGACTAGCGGAGACTACAATGAGCAGTTCTTC. Its translation is CASTRTSGDYNEQFF.